Presented here are 17 T cell receptor beta chains from one specimen sequenced in a study of blood T cell repertoires in COVID-19. The protocol was immunoSEQ multiplex PCR, while the TCRdb copy is restricted to in-frame clones and leaves out a portion. Of fewer than 200,000 clones listed, approximately 85% are singletons. The sequencing input was peripheral blood. The receptors shown here come from a man aged 55-75 years who had recovered from COVID-19.

CDR3 nucleotide sequence: TGTGCCAGCAGCGTAGCCAACGCAGCAGATACGCAGTATTTT. It yields the protein CASSVANAADTQYF. J is TRBJ2-3 and V is TRBV9, with D unresolved. V was cut by 0 bases and J by 4 bases, with 9 bases left in between. The CDR3 loop spans 14 amino acids. Germline CDR1 and CDR2: SGDLS and YYNGEE.

The V gene is TRBV29-1, the J gene TRBJ2-1; D ambiguous. The germline gives CDR1 SQVTM, CDR2 ANQGSEA. There are 14 residues in the CDR3. With 0 bases removed from V and 7 bases from J, the gap between germline ends came to 13 bases. CDR3 in DNA: TGCAGCGTTGAAGATCTTCGGTGGGCGAATGAGCAGTTCTTC. Translating gives CSVEDLRWANEQFF.

The chain uses TRBV7-2 and TRBJ2-3; 11 nucleotides line up with TRBD2. Germline assignment: CDR1 SGHTA and CDR2 FQGNSA. With 1 base clipped from V and 3 bases from J, the junction kept 6 bases outside the gene matches. This CDR3 is 17 amino acids long. The CDR3 DNA sequence: TGTGCCAGCAGCTTAGGGGTAGCGGGGGGGCCGACAGATACGCAGTATTTT. It translates to CASSLGVAGGPTDTQYF.

This chain uses TRBV7-6 with TRBJ2-5; maybe TRBD1 (5 bases). Trimming left V 6 bases short and J 1 base short, with 15 bases between. CDR1 and CDR2 from the germline V gene are SGHVS and FNYEAQ. The CDR3 has 15 amino acids. The CDR3 DNA reads TGTGCCAGCAGAGTCAACCGGACACCCCAAGAGACCCAGTACTTC. Its protein product is CASRVNRTPQETQYF.

The J gene is TRBJ1-5, the V gene TRBV7-2; D call uncertain. Deletions cut 6 bases from V and 6 bases from J, with 12 bases between. This CDR3 has 13 residues. Germline CDR1 is SGHTA and CDR2 is FQGNSA. CDR3 DNA sequence: TGTGCCAGCAGGTTCCGAGAGGGTCAGCCCCAGCATTTT. Amino acid sequence: CASRFREGQPQHF.

The chain is built from TRBV7-2 and TRBJ2-3, with 8 bases matching TRBD2. Germline-derived CDR1 and CDR2 are SGHTA and FQGNSA. J gave up 4 bases and V 2 bases, and 8 bases lay outside the gene matches. The CDR3 is 16 residues long. The DNA of the CDR3 is TGTGCCAGCAGCTTAACCGGACTAGCCGGCCCAGATACGCAGTATTTT. This codes for CASSLTGLAGPDTQYF.

J is TRBJ2-7 and V is TRBV9; 10 nucleotides align to TRBD1. The germline V gene encodes CDR1 SGDLS and CDR2 YYNGEE. J gave up 3 bases and V 0 bases, and 9 bases lay outside the gene matches. The length of the CDR3 is 17 residues. CDR3: CASSVETGGEMGYEQYF. Here the CDR3 DNA reads TGTGCCAGCAGCGTAGAGACAGGGGGCGAAATGGGCTACGAGCAGTACTTC.

The chain employs TRBV19 and TRBJ1-3; 7 bases are shared with TRBD1. This CDR3 has 14 amino acids. V trimming: 8 bases; J trimming: 4 bases; junction bases outside the gene matches: 8. Germline V lookup: CDR1 LNHDA, CDR2 SQIVND (reference sequence). CDR3 DNA: TGTGCCAGTCTTCATACGGGACAGGGAAACACCATATATTTT. It is translated as CASLHTGQGNTIYF.

Written as DNA, the CDR3 is TGTGCCAGCAACTCGGACAGGGTCAGCTCCTACGAGCAGTACTTC. It codes for CASNSDRVSSYEQYF. The rearrangement links TRBV5-8 to TRBJ2-7, with TRBD1 matching 8 bases. The CDR3 sequence is 15 residues long. Germline trimming cut 6 bases from V and 0 bases from J; bases unmatched to any gene: 8. CDR1 is SGHTS and CDR2 is YDEGEE in the germline V gene.

The table lists this clone with a count of one. The V gene is TRBV7-2, the J gene TRBJ2-4; 11 positions match TRBD2. CDR3 size: 15 residues. The junction had 2 bases not matched to a gene; V was cut back by 3 bases and J by 4 bases. CDR1 and CDR2 (germline): SGHTA, FQGNSA. CDR3 sequence: CASSFPSGGKNIQYF. The CDR3 nucleotides read TGTGCCAGCAGCTTCCCTAGCGGGGGGAAAAACATTCAGTACTTC.

The chain combines TRBV7-9 with TRBJ1-3; D unresolved. V lost 5 bases and J lost 1, with 9 bases in between. This CDR3 has 14 amino acids. From germline, CDR1 is SEHNR and CDR2 FQNEAQ (reference sequence). The CDR3, as DNA: TGTGCCAGCAGCCTACCTATATCTGGAAACACCATATATTTT. Translation gives CASSLPISGNTIYF.

This chain joins TRBV6-5 and TRBJ1-2, with TRBD1 as a possible D gene (5 bases). V lost 5 bases and J 3 bases, leaving 13 bases between the germline ends. Germline loops: CDR1 MNHEY, CDR2 SVGAGI. There are 14 residues in the CDR3. The CDR3 region has the DNA TGTGCCAGCAGTACCCAGGGTTCCTACTATGGCTACACCTTC. As protein: CASSTQGSYYGYTF.

V gene TRBV30 combines with J gene TRBJ1-5, with D possibly being TRBD1 (5 bases). V lost 0 bases and J 4 bases, leaving 16 bases between the germline ends. The CDR3 sequence is 16 residues long. Germline lookup yields CDR1 GTSNPN and CDR2 SVGIG (reference sequence). CDR3 in DNA: TGTGCCTGGAGTGTCCGCGTAGACAGCAGAAATCAGCCCCAGCATTTT. The encoded protein is CAWSVRVDSRNQPQHF. The entire variable domain, with the rest obtained from reference TRBV30 and TRBJ1-5, is as follows: SQTIHQWPATLVQPVGSPLSLECTVEGTSNPNLYWYRQAAGRGLQLLFYSVGIGQISSEVPQNLSASRPQDRQFILSSKKLLLSDSGFYLCAWSVRVDSRNQPQHFGDGTRLSIL.

This chain connects TRBV9 to TRBJ1-1, with D possibly being TRBD1 (6 bases). The CDR3 contains 15 residues. Germline assignment: CDR1 SGDLS and CDR2 YYNGEE. Deletions cut 0 bases from V and 3 bases from J, with 12 bases between. The DNA for the CDR3 is TGTGCCAGCAGCGTAGCCCCCGACAGGTACACTGAAGCTTTCTTT. Translating it yields CASSVAPDRYTEAFF.

This clone has more than one count but fewer than ten. The same CDR3 also results from other DNA sequences found in this sample. The chain uses TRBV5-1 and TRBJ1-2, with D maybe TRBD1 (5 bases). Between the trimmed V and J ends, which lost 2 bases and 6 bases, there was a span of 8 bases. The CDR3 is made up of 12 amino acids. The germline V gene has CDR1 SGHRS and CDR2 YFSETQ. DNA for the CDR3: TGCGCCAGCAGCTTCCAGGGTGATGGCTACACCTTC. It codes for CASSFQGDGYTF.

The chain recombines TRBV18 with TRBJ2-7, with 9 bases matching TRBD1. The CDR3 contains 17 residues. CDR1 and CDR2 from the germline V gene are KGHSH and LQKENI. V was pared by 4 bases and J by 0 bases, with 10 bases of the junction left unmatched. CDR3 in amino acids: CASSLLGGQGSSYEQYF. The DNA for the CDR3 is TGTGCCAGCTCACTCCTCGGGGGACAGGGCAGCTCCTACGAGCAGTACTTC.

The J gene is TRBJ2-3, the V gene TRBV7-9, with D unresolved. V was trimmed by 1 base and J by 2 bases, leaving 7 bases between them. This CDR3 comprises 14 residues. Germline V gives CDR1 SEHNR, CDR2 FQNEAQ (reference sequence). The CDR3 DNA follows: TGTGCCAGCAGCTTAGTACAGATCACAGATACGCAGTATTTT. Its protein product is CASSLVQITDTQYF. The full variable domain, its missing parts supplied by reference TRBV7-9 and TRBJ2-3, is DTGVSQNPRHKITKRGQNVTFRCDPISEHNRLYWYRQTLGQGPEFLTYFQNEAQLEKSRLLSDRFSAERPKGSFSTLEIQRTEQGDSAMYLCASSLVQITDTQYFGPGTRLTVL.